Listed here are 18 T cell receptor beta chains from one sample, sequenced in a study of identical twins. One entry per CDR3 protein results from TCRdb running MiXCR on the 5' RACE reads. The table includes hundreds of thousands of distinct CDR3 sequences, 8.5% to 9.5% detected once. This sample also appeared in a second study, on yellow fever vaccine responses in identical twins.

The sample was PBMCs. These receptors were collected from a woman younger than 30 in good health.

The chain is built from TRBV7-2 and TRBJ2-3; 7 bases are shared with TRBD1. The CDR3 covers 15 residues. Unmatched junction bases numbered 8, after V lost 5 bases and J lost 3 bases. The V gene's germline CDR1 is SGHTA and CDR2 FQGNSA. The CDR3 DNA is TGTGCCAGCAGCGTACGACAGGGTAGGACAGATACGCAGTATTTT. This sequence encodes CASSVRQGRTDTQYF.

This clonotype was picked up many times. The CDR3 region has the DNA TGTGCCAGCAGAATATTCGGGACTAGCGGACAAGAGACCCAGTACTTC. Its protein is CASRIFGTSGQETQYF. The chain combines TRBV6-2 or TRBV6-3 with TRBJ2-5; 11 nucleotides match TRBD2. Per the germline V gene, CDR1 is MNHEY and CDR2 is SVGEGT. V lost 6 bases, J lost 2 bases, and 8 bases stayed unmatched. The CDR3 consists of 16 residues.

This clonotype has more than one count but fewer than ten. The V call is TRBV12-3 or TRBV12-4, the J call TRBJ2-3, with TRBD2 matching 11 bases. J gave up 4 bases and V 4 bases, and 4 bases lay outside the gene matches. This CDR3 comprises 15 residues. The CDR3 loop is CASSSLAGEADTQYF. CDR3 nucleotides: TGTGCCAGCAGTTCACTAGCGGGAGAAGCAGATACGCAGTATTTT.

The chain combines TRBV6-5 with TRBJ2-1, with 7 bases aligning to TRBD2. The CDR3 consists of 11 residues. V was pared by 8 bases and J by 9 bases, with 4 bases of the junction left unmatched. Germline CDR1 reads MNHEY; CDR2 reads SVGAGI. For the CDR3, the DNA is TGTGCCAGCGGGCGCGGGGGTGAGCAGTTCTTC. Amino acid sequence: CASGRGGEQFF.

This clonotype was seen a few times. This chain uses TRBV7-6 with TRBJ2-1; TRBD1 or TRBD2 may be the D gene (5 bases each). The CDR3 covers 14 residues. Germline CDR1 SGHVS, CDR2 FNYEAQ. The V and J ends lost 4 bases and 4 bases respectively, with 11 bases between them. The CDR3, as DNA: TGTGCCAGCAGCTCACTGGGGGTTTACAATGAGCAGTTCTTC. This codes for CASSSLGVYNEQFF.

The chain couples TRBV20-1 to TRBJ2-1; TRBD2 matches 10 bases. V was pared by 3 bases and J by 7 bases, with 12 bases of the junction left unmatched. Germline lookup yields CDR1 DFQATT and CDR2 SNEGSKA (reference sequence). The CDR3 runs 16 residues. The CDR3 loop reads CSAREFGLAGANEQFF. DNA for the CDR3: TGCAGTGCTAGGGAGTTCGGCCTAGCGGGAGCAAATGAGCAGTTCTTC.

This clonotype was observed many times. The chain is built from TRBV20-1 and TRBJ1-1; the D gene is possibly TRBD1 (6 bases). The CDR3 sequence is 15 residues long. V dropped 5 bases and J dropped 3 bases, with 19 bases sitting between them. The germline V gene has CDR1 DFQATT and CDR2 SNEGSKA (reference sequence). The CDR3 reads CSAEGVYWSDTEAFF. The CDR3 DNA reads TGCAGTGCTGAGGGGGTTTATTGGTCGGACACTGAAGCTTTCTTT.

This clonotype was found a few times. The CDR3 reads CASSPGDPYQETQYF. CDR3 nucleotides: TGTGCCAGCAGCCCAGGGGACCCTTACCAAGAGACCCAGTACTTC. The V gene is TRBV3-1, the J gene TRBJ2-5, with D perhaps TRBD1 (6 bases). In germline, CDR1 is LGHDT, CDR2 YNNKEL (reference sequence). This CDR3 spans 15 amino acids. Trimming pared 4 bases from V and 0 bases from J, leaving 12 bases between.

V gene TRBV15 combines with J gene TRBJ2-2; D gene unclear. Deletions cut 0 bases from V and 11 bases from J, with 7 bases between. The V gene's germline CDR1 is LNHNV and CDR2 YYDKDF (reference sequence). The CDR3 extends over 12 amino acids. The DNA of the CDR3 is TGTGCCACCAGCAGAGAAACCCCCGAGCTGTTTTTT. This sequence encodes CATSRETPELFF.

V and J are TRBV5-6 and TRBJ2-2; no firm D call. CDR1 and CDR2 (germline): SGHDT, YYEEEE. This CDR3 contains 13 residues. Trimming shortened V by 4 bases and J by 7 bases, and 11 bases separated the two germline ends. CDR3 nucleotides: TGTGCCAGCAGCCGGTTTTCAGTCGGGGAGCTGTTTTTT. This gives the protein CASSRFSVGELFF.

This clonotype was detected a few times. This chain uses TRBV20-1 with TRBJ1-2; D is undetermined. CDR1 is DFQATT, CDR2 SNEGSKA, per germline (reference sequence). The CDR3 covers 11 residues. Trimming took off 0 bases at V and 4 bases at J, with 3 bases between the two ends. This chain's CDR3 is CSARDIYGYTF. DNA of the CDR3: TGCAGTGCTAGAGATATCTATGGCTACACCTTC.

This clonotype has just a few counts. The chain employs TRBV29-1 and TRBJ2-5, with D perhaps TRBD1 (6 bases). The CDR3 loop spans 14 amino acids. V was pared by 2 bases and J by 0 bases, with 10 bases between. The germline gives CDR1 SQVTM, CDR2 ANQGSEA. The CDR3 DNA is TGCAGCGTTGAATGGCAGGGGAACCAAGAGACCCAGTACTTC. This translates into CSVEWQGNQETQYF.

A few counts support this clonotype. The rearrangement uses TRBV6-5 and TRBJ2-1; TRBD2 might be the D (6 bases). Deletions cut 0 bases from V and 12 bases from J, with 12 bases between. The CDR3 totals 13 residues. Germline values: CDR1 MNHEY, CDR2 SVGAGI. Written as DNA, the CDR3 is TGTGCCAGCAGTTACTCGGAGGGGTCTTGGCAGTTCTTC. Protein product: CASSYSEGSWQFF.

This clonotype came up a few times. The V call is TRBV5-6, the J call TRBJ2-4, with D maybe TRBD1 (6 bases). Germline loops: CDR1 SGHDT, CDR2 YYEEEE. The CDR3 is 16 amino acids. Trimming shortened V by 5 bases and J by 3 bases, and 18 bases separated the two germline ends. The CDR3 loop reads CASSPGAGAVKNIQYF. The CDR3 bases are TGTGCCAGCAGTCCTGGTGCAGGGGCGGTCAAAAACATTCAGTACTTC.

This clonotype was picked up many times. CDR3 bases: TGTGCCAGCAGCCCCATAGGGACGGAAGAAGCTTTCTTT. It is translated as CASSPIGTEEAFF. J is TRBJ1-1 and V is TRBV4-2, with TRBD1 as a possible D gene (5 bases). V shed 4 bases and J shed 8 bases, with 14 bases lying between them. Germline V CDR1 and CDR2: LGHNA, YNFKEQ. The CDR3 covers 13 residues.

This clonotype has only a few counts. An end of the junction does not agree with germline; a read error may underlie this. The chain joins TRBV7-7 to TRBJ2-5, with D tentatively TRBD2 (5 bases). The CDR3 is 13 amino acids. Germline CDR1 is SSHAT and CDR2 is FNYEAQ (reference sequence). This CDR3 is CASSDTDGVTQYF. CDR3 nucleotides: TGTGCTAGCAGCGATACGGACGGGGTGACCCAGTACTTC. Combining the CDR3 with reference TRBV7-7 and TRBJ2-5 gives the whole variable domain GAGVSQSPRYKVTKRGQDVTLRCDPISSHATLYWYQQALGQGPEFLTYFNYEAQPDKSGLPSDRFSAERPEGSISTLTIQRTEQRDSAMYRCASSDTDGVTQYFGPGTRLLVL.

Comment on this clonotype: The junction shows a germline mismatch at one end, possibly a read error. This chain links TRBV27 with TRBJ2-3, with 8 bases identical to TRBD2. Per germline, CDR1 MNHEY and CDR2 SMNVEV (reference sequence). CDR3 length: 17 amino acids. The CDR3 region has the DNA TGTACCAGCAGTTTATCGAGTCGAGCGGGGGCGCTGGATACGCAGTATTTT. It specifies CTSSLSSRAGALDTQYF.

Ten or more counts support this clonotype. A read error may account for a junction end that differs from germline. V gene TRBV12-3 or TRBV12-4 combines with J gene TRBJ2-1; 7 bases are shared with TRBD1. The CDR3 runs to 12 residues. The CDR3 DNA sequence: TGTGCCAGCAGTTCGGACAGGCCCCCAGGGATCTTC. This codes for CASSSDRPPGIF.